This T cell receptor (beta chain) originates from a study of blood T cell repertoires in COVID-19. The CDR3 totals 16 residues. V lost 5 bases to trimming and J lost 0 bases; unmatched junction nucleotides: 6. The germline CDR1 and CDR2 sequences are LNHDA and SQIVND (reference sequence). TCRdb's copy holds only in-frame clones and misses some; the assay was immunoSEQ multiplex PCR. The data hold 65,000 to 95,000 clones, with approximately 86% observed a single time. The chain is built from TRBV19 and TRBJ1-5, with 8 bases fitting TRBD1. The TCR comes from a man aged 70-80 years with acute or convalescent COVID-19. The sequencing sample was made of peripheral blood. DNA for the CDR3: TGTGCCAGTAGTCCGGACAGGGTCTATAGCAATCAGCCCCAGCATTTT. It translates to CASSPDRVYSNQPQHF.